Only one count was recorded for the clone carrying this T cell receptor beta chain. This entry is derived from a study of shared clonotypes between healthy human individuals. Clones were sequenced by immunoSEQ multiplex PCR, and TCRdb holds only the in-frame ones, with some missing. The sample has 2.3 million or so clones; 93% are singletons. The sequencing input was naive CD4+ T cells from PBMCs. The subset was: CD45RA+ positively selected. The TCR comes from a man aged 18 to 35 in good health. Some clones in this sample may be carry-over from other donors' samples.

CDR3 nucleotides: TGTGCCAGCAGGGGGGGGAACACTGAAGCTTTCTTT. It is translated as CASRGGNTEAFF. The chain is built from TRBV2 and TRBJ1-1, with D tentatively TRBD1 (5 bases). Germline CDR1 SNHLY, CDR2 FYNNEI. Trimming cost V 6 bases and J 1 base, with 6 bases left between them. This CDR3 is built from 12 residues. The full variable domain, with the rest looked up from reference TRBV2 and TRBJ1-1, is EPEVTQTPSHQVTQMGQEVILRCVPISNHLYFYWYRQILGQKVEFLVSFYNNEISEKSEIFDDQFSVERPDGSNFTLKIRSTKLEDSAMYFCASRGGNTEAFFGQGTRLTVV.